Here is one TCR beta chain with its context. Its binding antigen is unknown. Qualities for individual bases were not recorded, and no much larger clone is one base off. The data were taken from a study of cytomegalovirus exposure and HLA in healthy donors (dated by TCRdb to between 2016 and 2019). Background for the entire study: According to an earlier analysis of 550 to 700 of the donors, 200 million or so T cells yielded some 110 million unique TCR beta sequences and about 280 Gb of sequence data. High-throughput TCR immunosequencing, statistical association of individual TCRs with disease status, and machine learning were combined to predict cytomegalovirus infection status. A handful of DR-DQ haplotypes were handled as single units for association and clustering because linkage in the cohort was strong. The later analysis used no new phenotypic data to find candidate immune exposures, relying instead on TCR beta sequences and their occurrence across donors. To study patterns of TCR occurrence, a later analysis re-analyzed previously published TCR beta repertoires from around 660 donors and added high-resolution HLA genotyping. Among the roughly 400 genotyped donors, approximately 77% belonged to the genetic ancestry cluster associated with self-reported Caucasian donors. HLA typing covered class I and class II loci at four-digit resolution. Across some 400 genotyped donors of the cohort, an average of 235,054 unique TCR beta nucleotide sequences per donor were sequenced, and about a sixth of those sequences were non-productive. A separate validation cohort of over a hundred different subjects was used in addition to the roughly 670-subject first cohort. All discovery cohort repertoires had been generated using a single sequencing platform. An earlier analysis of 450 to 750 of the donors used high-throughput TCR beta sequencing to judge whether each TCR beta V gene segment behaved as functional or pseudogenic. Donor age, sex, ethnicity and CMV serostatus were collected together with the repertoire data. Typing coverage differed by locus: A, B, C, DRB1 and DQB1 were typed in roughly 620-630 donors, DQA1 in roughly 510, DPA1 in around 610, and DPB1 in 450 to 490. Genome-wide SNP genotypes for about 60% of the roughly 670 donors were used in a later genetic analysis, which treated that subset as a discovery cohort. The study was designed to test whether signatures of past pathogen exposure could be identified by cataloging public T cell receptors. Around 330 gigabases of sequencing data and roughly 81 million unique TCR sequences made up an early release that covered several hundred HLA-typed donors. The T cell repertoires of 666 subjects were profiled by immunosequencing and related to cytomegalovirus serostatus.

The cohort was made up of 500 to 800 healthy bone marrow donors. At the time of sampling, all cohort members were nominally healthy, though unrecorded immune exposures were likely present. The donor tested CMV seronegative and was one of the 352 seronegative cohort members. A peripheral blood sample was provided by each donor, and peripheral blood mononuclear cells were used for TCR beta sequencing. The Qiagen DNeasy Blood Extraction Kit was used to extract genomic DNA from the blood cell samples. Based on the germline V gene, the CDR1 and CDR2 sequences are ENHRY and SYGVKD. Relative to germline, V is 6 bases shorter and J is 0 bases shorter, with 21 bases between their ends. From the cysteine up to the phenylalanine, the CDR3 has a length of 17 residues. This entry keeps only the CDR3 DNA: 51 bases, framed from base 1. The research as a whole found: Most TCR sequences were observed very rarely across donors, whereas some public TCRs were present in many individuals. V-gene and J-gene trimming of TCR beta chains was associated with a missense DCLRE1C variant in a later genetic analysis, and the association was replicated in an independent cohort. According to a later analysis, most CMV-associated TCR beta chains appeared to be HLA-restricted, and the HLA associations seemed to be driven largely by CMV exposure. The cohort was sequenced for TCR beta chains only, and without alpha or paired-chain data the features that could be detected were limited. A further reported finding was that TCR beta sequences accurately predicted the HLA-A and HLA-B alleles for most subjects in the first cohort. In a later analysis, 15,000 to 20,000 TCR beta sequences were associated with specific HLA alleles at a false discovery rate of 0.05. The classifier was reported to diagnose cytomegalovirus status with high specificity and sensitivity in both the original and validation cohorts. Three of the identified cytomegalovirus-associated TCR beta chains were confirmed in vitro to be specific for cytomegalovirus antigens. Correlated functional status among segregating V segments might reflect linkage disequilibrium, but an unknown experimental factor could not be ruled out. A cluster of highly shared sequence variants was judged likely to be a technical artifact of the sequencing pipeline. Roughly uniform sequencing depth across donors was assumed in presence/absence analyses, although this assumption may not hold. According to a later analysis, TCR association rates differed among HLA loci, with DRB1 alleles showing the most associated TCRs and HLA-C alleles showing the fewest. The authors suggested that the approach could potentially be extended to other disease states and immunological phenotypes. An earlier analysis of some 560 of the donors showed that most TCR beta V segments appeared in productive rearrangements either about 87% or about 30% of the time, which broadly matched IMGT annotations. According to a later genetic analysis, donors in an Asian-associated ancestry cluster had fewer N-insertions in productive TCRs than the roughly 670-donor mean. Because counts were too low, around 17 rarely observed V segments, including chromosome 9 orphons, were left out of the earlier analysis of approximately 500 of the donors. When HLA alleles, especially DR and DQ, strongly co-occurred, attributing TCR associations to individual alleles was difficult. According to a later analysis, parvovirus B19, influenza, CMV and Epstein-Barr virus appeared linked to several top co-occurrence clusters. Immune exposure information for the cohort was limited to CMV serostatus. Compared with equally common non-associated chains, HLA-associated TCR beta chains in a later analysis were more clonally expanded and had lower generation probabilities. Because HLA typing was missing for some donors at each locus, association tests included only the typed subset. In the study, 150 to 200 TCR beta chains were listed as associated with cytomegalovirus. Some IMGT-functional V segments, including TRBV6-2 and TRBV6-3, could not be distinguished by the 87-base-pair reads and were therefore excluded.

Library construction relied on the immunoSEQ multiplex PCR assay. For the multiplex PCR, a mixture combining 60 forward primers for TCR Vbeta segments and 13 reverse primers for TCR Jbeta segments was used. A multiplex PCR assay on genomic DNA amplified the CDR3 region of rearranged TCR beta genes. The amplified TCR beta libraries were sequenced on the Illumina HiSeq System as 87-base-pair reads. The original pipeline was this. Across the 500 to 700 repertoires, a later analysis counted 75 million to 90 million unique TCR beta chains, around 11 million of which were shared by at least two donors. A nearest-neighbor algorithm error-corrected the raw reads and collapsed the reads into unique sequences, merging closely related sequences to remove PCR and sequencing errors. CDR3 sequences were aligned to IMGT reference sequences to assign V, D and J gene segments. For a sequence to be retained, at least a six-nucleotide match to both a V gene segment and a J gene segment was required. A rearrangement was called productive if the CDR3 had no stop codons and remained in frame with V and J, and every other rearrangement was called non-productive. Following IMGT convention, CDR3 was defined as the stretch from the second conserved V-encoded cysteine to the conserved J-encoded phenylalanine. The earlier analysis of 450 to 750 of the donors excluded any sequence lacking an unambiguous match to a single V gene segment. In an earlier analysis of 587 of the donors, a V segment was called functional when productive rearrangements were above 56.7%, and segregating when the standard deviation between donors exceeded 5%. A statistical classification framework was built to diagnose cytomegalovirus status from the catalog of TCR beta chain sequences. A later analysis assigned V and J genes by comparing TCR nucleotide sequences with IMGT/GENE-DB human TR gene sequences. Using the TCRdist pipeline, a later analysis assigned CDR3 sequences along with most-parsimonious VDJ recombination scenarios. In a later analysis, each TCR beta chain was defined by its CDR3 amino acid sequence together with its V-gene family, and reads without a unique V-gene family were excluded. To address suspected cross-contamination and a sequencing artifact, a later analysis removed approximately 590 highly shared, low-generation-probability nucleotide sequences. A later analysis calculated a clonal expansion index for each public chain from normalized within-repertoire ranks of inferred template counts. Generation probabilities in a later analysis came from a VDJ recombination model fitted to out-of-frame rearrangements, and those results were checked against IGoR. A later analysis scored TCR-TCR, TCR-HLA and TCR-CMV co-occurrence with hypergeometric tests, applying a repertoire-size bias correction to TCR pairs. In a later analysis, false discovery rates were estimated by permuting HLA or CMV assignments 20 times. In a later analysis, co-occurring TCRs were grouped using DBSCAN, with TCRdist sequence similarity added in when clustering inside HLA-allele-positive subsets. Repertoires with fewer than 30,000 or more than 120,000 public chains, plus five repertoires with anomalous nucleotide sharing, were excluded from co-occurrence clustering. TCRdb mirrors the immuneACCESS table, restricted to in-frame sequences. Some clones are absent from its copies; in checked studies, under half trace to an unresolved V gene, and the reason for the others is unknown. The DNA was the basis for D and trimming; V, J and clone size are from that table. The sample table lists 150,000 to 180,000 clones, roughly 85% of them with a count of one. The biggest ten clones account for less than 2.5% of the sample.

This clonotype was obtained from a woman between 18 and 29 years old in good health and CMV-seronegative. The specimen sequenced was PBMCs. This chain joins TRBV10-3 to TRBJ2-7; TRBD1 is a possible D gene, resting on 6 matching bases. The DNA sequence follows: TGTGCCATCAGCGACCCCTTTGGGGGCAGCAGCTCCTACGAGCAGTACTTC. Its protein product is CAISDPFGGSSSYEQYF.